These T cell receptor beta chains were read from a single sample in a study of T cells expressing NK-cell markers. TCRdb re-called the 5' RACE reads; one entry per CDR3 protein, DNA not given. The specimen's table records 550,000 to 600,000 distinct CDR3 sequences. The sample comprised blood T cells: a sorted CD56 or NKG2C T cell subset, CD4+ or CD8+ T cells, or bulk PBMC T cells (not recorded which). The receptors were gathered from a young man in good health. Each CDR3 is given with its conserved first and last residue.

>TRBV11-2|TRBJ2-6
CASSSTRGISTSGANVLTF
>TRBV5-4|TRBJ2-1
CASSSQSGTYNEQFF
>TRBV12-3/TRBV12-4|TRBJ1-1
CASSFLEGQRGAFF
>TRBV10-2|TRBJ2-3
CASRYDRAEPKSTDTQYF
>TRBV30|TRBJ2-3
CAWSSLAGYTDTQYF
>TRBV9|TRBJ2-1
CASSPDSRYTYNEQFF
>TRBV11-2|TRBJ2-3
CASSSPGAGPGSYTQYF
>TRBV11-2|TRBJ2-2
CASSLQGENTGELFF
>TRBV29-1|TRBJ2-5
CSVVKSGTIRETQYF
>TRBV28|TRBJ1-4
CASSFEDATNEKLFF
>TRBV6-5|TRBJ2-3
CASSYSVSTDTQYF
>TRBV7-9|TRBJ2-7
CASLRGGNTYEQYF
>TRBV5-1|TRBJ2-7
CASSLISGEQYF
>TRBV20-1|TRBJ1-2
CSASRDRNNYGYTF
>TRBV6-2/TRBV6-3|TRBJ2-7
CASRGLAGIYEQYF
>TRBV28|TRBJ2-1
CASSPLAGGTTNEQFF
>TRBV12-3/TRBV12-4|TRBJ1-2
CASSLVATSGYTF
>TRBV3-1|TRBJ2-7
CASSQGPAREQYF
>TRBV29-1|TRBJ2-1
CSVEGLVEYEQFF
>TRBV10-3|TRBJ1-3
CAIRDRQGNTIYF
>TRBV10-3|TRBJ2-2
CAISAGGGTGELFF
>TRBV28|TRBJ2-3
CASSVASGRNTDTQYF
>TRBV11-2|TRBJ1-1
CASSLVEGTGAFF
>TRBV10-3|TRBJ1-1
CAITETENTEAFF
>TRBV27|TRBJ1-1
CATTFKFAGSGNTEAFF
>TRBV7-2|TRBJ2-7
CASSPWREEGSYEQYF
>TRBV20-1|TRBJ2-1
CSAAAGTSGTYNEQFF
>TRBV5-1|TRBJ2-1
CASSLVGASGYDKFF
>TRBV5-1|TRBJ2-5
CASSLRGSDRQETQYF
>TRBV12-3/TRBV12-4|TRBJ2-1
CASSLRQLYNEQFF
>TRBV5-1|TRBJ2-5
CASSLGSARETQYF
>TRBV28|TRBJ1-2
CASRQLSWYGYTF
>TRBV4-3|TRBJ2-7
CASSQVAAGAYEQYF
>TRBV15|TRBJ1-5
CATSRDLDRGNQPQHF
>TRBV27|TRBJ2-5
CASNPGTGVRETQYF
>TRBV20-1|TRBJ1-1
CSARAGHGLNTEAFF
>TRBV7-2|TRBJ2-7
CASSPGQPTHEQYF
>TRBV5-1|TRBJ2-7
CASRPESGPYEQYF
>TRBV4-1|TRBJ2-2
CASSPGPNTGELFF
>TRBV12-3/TRBV12-4|TRBJ2-2
CASSPFSGFGELFF
>TRBV20-1|TRBJ2-2
CSARRFGLAGVGGELFF
>TRBV7-8|TRBJ2-7
CASSSRTGTGAYEQYF
>TRBV3-1|TRBJ2-3
CASSQGYAIGTVTDTQYF
>TRBV12-5|TRBJ2-7
CASGPGTEYEQYF
>TRBV4-3|TRBJ1-1
CASSRGQLWTVNTEAFF
>TRBV5-5|TRBJ1-4
CASSLHPPAGVNEKLFF
>TRBV6-2/TRBV6-3|TRBJ2-5
CASSLRTSGSVRETQYF
>TRBV20-1|TRBJ2-1
CSARDVLAGGGTYNEQFF
>TRBV14|TRBJ2-1
CASSSRDRSYNEQFF
>TRBV6-2/TRBV6-3|TRBJ2-7
CASRVAGKLYEQYF
>TRBV20-1|TRBJ2-3
CSATRDSRTDTQYF